Presented here are 10 T cell receptor beta chains from one specimen sequenced in a study of cytotoxic CD8 clonotypes in ibrutinib-treated CLL. Clones were sequenced by immunoSEQ multiplex PCR, and TCRdb holds only the in-frame ones, with some missing. The data show 150,000 to 250,000 clones, around three quarters seen once. Sequences were derived from PBMCs, sampled after 24 months of ibrutinib treatment. The origin of the receptors is a human donor with chronic lymphocytic leukemia.

The chain is built from TRBV30 and TRBJ1-5; maybe TRBD1 (5 bases). Trimming took 8 bases from V and 0 from J, leaving 8 bases between them. The germline CDR1 and CDR2 sequences are GTSNPN and SVGIG (reference sequence). The CDR3 contains 12 residues. The CDR3 bases are TGTGCCCTGGGGGGTAGCAATCAGCCCCAGCATTTT. As protein: CALGGSNQPQHF.

The J gene is TRBJ2-3, the V gene TRBV7-9, with D possibly being TRBD1 (5 bases). This CDR3 region has 15 residues. Germline V CDR1 and CDR2: SEHNR, FQNEAQ (reference sequence). V gave up 11 bases and J gave up 0 bases, with 18 bases separating them. The CDR3 reads CASSELGQSTDTQYF. Here the CDR3 DNA reads TGTGCCTCGTCCGAGCTGGGGCAAAGCACAGATACGCAGTATTTT.

The chain recombines TRBV5-4 with TRBJ2-2; 9 bases match TRBD1. Germline CDR1 SGHNT, CDR2 YYREEE (reference sequence). V gave up 1 base and J gave up 1 base; unmatched junction bases: 2. This CDR3 contains 16 residues. The CDR3 DNA is TGTGCCAGCAGCTTGCCGGGACAGGGGAACACCGGGGAGCTGTTTTTT. Its translation: CASSLPGQGNTGELFF. Variable domain in full (rest from reference TRBV5-4 and TRBJ2-2): ETGVTQSPTHLIKTRGQQVTLRCSSQSGHNTVSWYQQALGQGPQFIFQYYREEENGRGNFPPRFSGLQFPNYSSELNVNALELDDSALYLCASSLPGQGNTGELFFGEGSRLTVL.

J is TRBJ2-7 and V is TRBV4-2, with a weak D call TRBD1 (6 bases). CDR3 size: 15 residues. Germline-derived CDR1 and CDR2 are LGHNA and YNFKEQ. The V gene lost 3 bases and the J gene lost 1 base, with 13 bases spanning the gap. In DNA form, the CDR3 reads TGTGCCAGCAGCCATACCACAGGGATTTCCTACGAGCAGTACTTC. This translates into CASSHTTGISYEQYF.

J is TRBJ2-7 and V is TRBV11-3; 8 bases are a match to TRBD1. Unmatched junction bases numbered 10, after V lost 5 bases and J lost 4 bases. The CDR3 is made up of 15 amino acids. CDR1 is SGHNT and CDR2 is YENEEA in the germline V gene. CDR3 loop: CASSTQQGVEYEQYF. The CDR3 nucleotides are TGTGCCAGCAGCACCCAACAGGGGGTTGAGTACGAGCAGTACTTC.

This clone was counted between two and nine times. The J gene is TRBJ1-2, the V gene TRBV4-3; perhaps TRBD1 as D (6 bases). Trimming took off 0 bases at V and 2 bases at J, with 7 bases between the two ends. In germline, CDR1 is LGHNA, CDR2 YSLEER. The CDR3 consists of 14 residues. The CDR3 sequence: CASSQDRGNYGYTF. The CDR3 nucleotides read TGCGCCAGCAGCCAAGACAGGGGAAACTATGGCTACACCTTC.

This sequence joins TRBV2 and TRBJ2-3; possible D gene TRBD1, 6 bases. The CDR3 runs 15 residues. Germline-derived CDR1 and CDR2 are SNHLY and FYNNEI. V was cut by 6 bases and J by 2 bases, with 15 bases left in between. The CDR3 loop reads CASSMDSPITDTQYF. The CDR3 bases are TGTGCCAGCAGCATGGACAGTCCTATCACAGATACGCAGTATTTT.

The V and J genes are TRBV7-9 and TRBJ2-5; TRBD1 is a possible D gene (5 bases). This CDR3 has 14 residues. The germline gives CDR1 SEHNR, CDR2 FQNEAQ (reference sequence). The ends were cut back, 5 bases at V and 7 bases at J, with 17 bases in the middle. CDR3 sequence: CASSPGFSDGTQYF. CDR3 DNA sequence: TGTGCCAGCAGCCCAGGGTTCAGTGATGGGACCCAGTACTTC.

The rearrangement links TRBV6-6 to TRBJ2-7, with 7 bases matching TRBD1. Germline V gene lookup returns CDR1 MNHNY and CDR2 SVGAGI (reference sequence). Trimming took 6 bases from V and 3 from J; bases not matched to a gene: 2. CDR3 length equals 12 residues. CDR3 bases: TGTGCCAGCAGACAGGGGAACTACGAGCAGTACTTC. This gives the protein CASRQGNYEQYF.

This clone was counted at least ten times. The genes are TRBV2 and TRBJ1-5; 7 bases are shared with TRBD1. The length of the CDR3 is 13 residues. Looked up from germline, CDR1 is SNHLY and CDR2 is FYNNEI. Trimming took 4 bases from V and 5 from J; bases not matched to a gene: 2. The CDR3 DNA reads as TGTGCCAGCAGTGTCGACAGGGATCAGCCCCAGCATTTT. Protein: CASSVDRDQPQHF.